This T cell receptor beta chain was identified during a study of Ad26.COV2.S vaccination and SARS-CoV-2 variants. The treatment here: about 20 received Ad26.COV2.S at low or high dose, single or two shots; about 5 received placebo; per-sample allocation not given. Day 63 after the first injection of vaccine or placebo was the sampling time. Germline V gene data show CDR1 as MNHEY and CDR2 as SVGAGI. This CDR3 has 15 amino acids. With 6 bases clipped from V and 6 bases from J, the junction kept 11 bases outside the gene matches. Measured with immunoSEQ multiplex PCR; TCRdb has only the in-frame clones, and not every one. The table shows about 440,000 clones, with roughly nine tenths occurring only once.

The source material was peripheral blood, sampled in a trial of Ad26.COV2.S vaccine versus placebo. The origin of this receptor is a person aged 18-60 years who received the Ad26.COV2.S COVID-19 vaccine or a placebo. The gene calls are TRBV6-5 and TRBJ1-5; 7 nucleotides agree with TRBD1. CDR3 in DNA: TGTGCCAGCAGGGACAGAACAGGGGTGGTTCAGCCCCAGCATTTT. It yields the protein CASRDRTGVVQPQHF.